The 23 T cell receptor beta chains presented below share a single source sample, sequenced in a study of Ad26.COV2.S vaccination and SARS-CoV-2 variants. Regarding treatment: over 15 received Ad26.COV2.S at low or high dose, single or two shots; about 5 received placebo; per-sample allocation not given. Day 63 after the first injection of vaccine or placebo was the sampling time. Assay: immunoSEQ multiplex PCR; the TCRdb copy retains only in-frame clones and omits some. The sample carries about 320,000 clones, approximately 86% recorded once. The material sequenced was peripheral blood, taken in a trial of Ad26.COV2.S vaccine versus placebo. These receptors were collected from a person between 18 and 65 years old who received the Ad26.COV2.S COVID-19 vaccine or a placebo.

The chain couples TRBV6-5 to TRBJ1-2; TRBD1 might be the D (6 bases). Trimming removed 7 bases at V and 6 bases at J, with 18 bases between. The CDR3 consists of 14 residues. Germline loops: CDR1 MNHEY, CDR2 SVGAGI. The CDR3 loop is CASKSGHFNHGYTF. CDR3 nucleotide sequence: TGTGCCAGCAAATCGGGACACTTCAACCATGGCTACACCTTC.

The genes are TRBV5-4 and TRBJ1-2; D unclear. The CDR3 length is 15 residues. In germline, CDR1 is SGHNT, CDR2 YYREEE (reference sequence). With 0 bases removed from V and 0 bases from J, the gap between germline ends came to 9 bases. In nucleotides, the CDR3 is TGTGCCAGCAGCTTGGGGGCCAGTACTAACTATGGCTACACCTTC. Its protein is CASSLGASTNYGYTF. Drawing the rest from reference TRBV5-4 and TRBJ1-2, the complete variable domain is ETGVTQSPTHLIKTRGQQVTLRCSSQSGHNTVSWYQQALGQGPQFIFQYYREEENGRGNFPPRFSGLQFPNYSSELNVNALELDDSALYLCASSLGASTNYGYTFGSGTRLTVV.

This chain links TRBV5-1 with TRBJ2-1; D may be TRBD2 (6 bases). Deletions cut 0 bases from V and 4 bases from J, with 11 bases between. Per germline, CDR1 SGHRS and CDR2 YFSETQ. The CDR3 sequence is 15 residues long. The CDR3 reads CASSLERGIYNEQFF. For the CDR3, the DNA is TGCGCCAGCAGCTTGGAACGGGGGATTTACAATGAGCAGTTCTTC.

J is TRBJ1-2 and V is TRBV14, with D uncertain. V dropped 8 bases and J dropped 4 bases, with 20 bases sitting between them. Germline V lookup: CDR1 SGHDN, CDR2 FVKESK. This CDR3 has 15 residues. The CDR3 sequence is CASSPEFSGRYGYTF. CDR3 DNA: TGTGCCAGCTCCCCCGAGTTTTCAGGTCGCTATGGCTACACCTTC.

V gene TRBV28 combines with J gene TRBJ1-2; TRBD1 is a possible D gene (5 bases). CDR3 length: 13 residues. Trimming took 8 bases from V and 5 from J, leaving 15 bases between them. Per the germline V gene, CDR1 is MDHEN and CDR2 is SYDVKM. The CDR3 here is CASQTDGLYGYTF. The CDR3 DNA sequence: TGTGCCAGCCAGACAGACGGGCTTTATGGCTACACCTTC.

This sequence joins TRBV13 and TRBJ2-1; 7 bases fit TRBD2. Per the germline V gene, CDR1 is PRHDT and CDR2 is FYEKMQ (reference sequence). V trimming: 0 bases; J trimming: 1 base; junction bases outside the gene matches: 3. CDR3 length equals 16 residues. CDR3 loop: CASSLGTGGSYNEQFF. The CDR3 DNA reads TGTGCCAGCAGCTTAGGAACCGGGGGGTCCTACAATGAGCAGTTCTTC.

The CDR3 here is CATKEQGLNTEAFF. CDR3 coding DNA: TGTGCCACCAAAGAACAGGGGCTGAACACTGAAGCTTTCTTT. This chain links TRBV19 with TRBJ1-1; 7 bases are shared with TRBD1. V dropped 10 bases and J dropped 0; count of bases not matched to a gene: 8. CDR1 is LNHDA, CDR2 SQIVND, per germline (reference sequence). This CDR3 has 14 residues. Based on the CDR3 plus reference TRBV19 and TRBJ1-1, the full variable domain is DGGITQSPKYLFRKEGQNVTLSCEQNLNHDAMYWYRQDPGQGLRLIYYSQIVNDFQKGDIAEGYSVSREKKESFPLTVTSAQKNPTAFYLCATKEQGLNTEAFFGQGTRLTVV.

The CDR3 protein is CASTVRPGQGAKEQYF. For the CDR3, the DNA is TGTGCCAGCACCGTCAGGCCCGGACAGGGGGCGAAAGAGCAGTACTTC. V usage is TRBV7-8 and J usage is TRBJ2-7, with 11 bases identical to TRBD1. This CDR3 has 16 amino acids. Looked up from germline, CDR1 is SGHVS and CDR2 is FQNEAQ. The junction had 15 bases not matched to a gene; V was cut back by 7 bases and J by 7 bases.

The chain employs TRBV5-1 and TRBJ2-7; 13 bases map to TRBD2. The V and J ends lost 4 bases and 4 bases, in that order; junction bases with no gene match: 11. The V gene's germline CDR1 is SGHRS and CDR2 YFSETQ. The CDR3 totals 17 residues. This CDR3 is CASSQLAGGQAVYEQYF. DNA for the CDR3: TGCGCCAGCAGCCAACTAGCGGGGGGGCAGGCTGTATACGAGCAGTACTTC.

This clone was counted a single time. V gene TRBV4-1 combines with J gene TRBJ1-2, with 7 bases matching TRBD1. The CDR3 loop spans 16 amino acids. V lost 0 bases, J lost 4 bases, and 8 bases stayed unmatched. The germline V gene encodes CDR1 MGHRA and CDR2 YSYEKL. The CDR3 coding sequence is TGCGCCAGCAGCCAAGATCCCAGGGGGAGAGGCTATGGCTACACCTTC. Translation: CASSQDPRGRGYGYTF.

The CDR3: CASNIGSSFYGYTF. The CDR3 DNA is TGTGCCAGTAATATCGGCAGCTCCTTCTATGGCTACACCTTC. The chain uses TRBV28 and TRBJ1-2; no clear D. There are 14 residues in the CDR3. V dropped 9 bases and J dropped 4 bases, with 18 bases sitting between them. Germline loops: CDR1 MDHEN, CDR2 SYDVKM.

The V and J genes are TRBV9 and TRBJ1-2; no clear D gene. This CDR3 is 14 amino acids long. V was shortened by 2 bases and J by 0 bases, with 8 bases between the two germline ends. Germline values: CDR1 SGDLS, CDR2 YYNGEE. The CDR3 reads CASSVLGANYGYTF. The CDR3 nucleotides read TGTGCCAGCAGCGTTCTAGGTGCTAACTATGGCTACACCTTC.

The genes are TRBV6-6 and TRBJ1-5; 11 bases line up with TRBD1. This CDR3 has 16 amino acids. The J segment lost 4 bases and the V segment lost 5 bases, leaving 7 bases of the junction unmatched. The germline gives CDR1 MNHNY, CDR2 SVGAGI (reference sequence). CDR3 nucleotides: TGTGCCAGCAGTACTCGGGACAGGGGGGGGAATCAGCCCCAGCATTTT. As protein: CASSTRDRGGNQPQHF.

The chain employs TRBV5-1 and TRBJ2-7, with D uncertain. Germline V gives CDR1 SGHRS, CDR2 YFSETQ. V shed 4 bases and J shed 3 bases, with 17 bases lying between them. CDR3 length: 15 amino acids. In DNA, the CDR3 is TGCGCCAGCAGCCCGTCAACTATTGGGATCTACGAGCAGTACTTC. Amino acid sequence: CASSPSTIGIYEQYF.

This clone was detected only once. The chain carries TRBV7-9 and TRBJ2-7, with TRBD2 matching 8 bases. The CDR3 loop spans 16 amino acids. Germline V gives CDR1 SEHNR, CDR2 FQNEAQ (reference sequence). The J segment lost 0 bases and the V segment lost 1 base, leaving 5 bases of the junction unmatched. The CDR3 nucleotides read TGTGCCAGCAGCTTAGTTATAGCGGGGCCCTCCTACGAGCAGTACTTC. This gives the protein CASSLVIAGPSYEQYF. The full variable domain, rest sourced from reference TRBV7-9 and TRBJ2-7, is DTGVSQNPRHKITKRGQNVTFRCDPISEHNRLYWYRQTLGQGPEFLTYFQNEAQLEKSRLLSDRFSAERPKGSFSTLEIQRTEQGDSAMYLCASSLVIAGPSYEQYFGPGTRLTVT.

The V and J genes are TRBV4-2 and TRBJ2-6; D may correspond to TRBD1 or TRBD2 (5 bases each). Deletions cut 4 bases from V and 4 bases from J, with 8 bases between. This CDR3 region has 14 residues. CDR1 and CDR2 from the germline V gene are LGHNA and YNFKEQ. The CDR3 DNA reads TGTGCCAGCAGCCCAGGGACCGGGGCCAACGTCCTGACTTTC. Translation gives CASSPGTGANVLTF.

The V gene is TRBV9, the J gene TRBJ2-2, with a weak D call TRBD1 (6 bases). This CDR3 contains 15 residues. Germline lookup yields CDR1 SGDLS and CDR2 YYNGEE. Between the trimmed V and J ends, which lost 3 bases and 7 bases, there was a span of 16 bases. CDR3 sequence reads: CASSENRVSNGELFF. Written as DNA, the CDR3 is TGTGCCAGCAGCGAAAACAGGGTTTCAAACGGGGAGCTGTTTTTT.

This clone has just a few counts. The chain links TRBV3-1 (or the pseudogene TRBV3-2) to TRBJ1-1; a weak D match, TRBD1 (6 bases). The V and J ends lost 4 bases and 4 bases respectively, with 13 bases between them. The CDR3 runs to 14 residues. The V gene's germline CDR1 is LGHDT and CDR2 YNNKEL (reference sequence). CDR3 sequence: CASSRTTGSTEAFF. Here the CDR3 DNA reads TGTGCCAGCAGCCGTACCACAGGGAGCACTGAAGCTTTCTTT.

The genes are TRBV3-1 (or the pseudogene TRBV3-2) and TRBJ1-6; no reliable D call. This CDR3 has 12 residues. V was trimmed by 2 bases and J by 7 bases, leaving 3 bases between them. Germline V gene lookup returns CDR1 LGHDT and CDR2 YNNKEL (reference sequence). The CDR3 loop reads CASSQRNSPLHF. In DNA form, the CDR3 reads TGTGCCAGCAGCCAACGAAATTCACCCCTCCACTTT.

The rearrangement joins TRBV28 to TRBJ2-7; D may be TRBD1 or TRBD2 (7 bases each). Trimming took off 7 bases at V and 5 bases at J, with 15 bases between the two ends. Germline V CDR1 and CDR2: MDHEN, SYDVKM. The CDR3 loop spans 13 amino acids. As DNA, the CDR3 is TGTGCCAGCACAGGGGGGGCCAGGAACGAGCAGTACTTC. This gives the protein CASTGGARNEQYF.

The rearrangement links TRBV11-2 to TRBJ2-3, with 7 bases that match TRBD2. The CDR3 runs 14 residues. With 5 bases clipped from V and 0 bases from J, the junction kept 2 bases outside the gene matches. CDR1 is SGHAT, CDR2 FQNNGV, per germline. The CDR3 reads CASSHSGSTDTQYF. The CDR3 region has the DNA TGTGCCAGCAGCCATAGCGGGAGCACAGATACGCAGTATTTT. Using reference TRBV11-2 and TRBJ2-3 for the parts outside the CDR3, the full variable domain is EAGVAQSPRYKIIEKRQSVAFWCNPISGHATLYWYQQILGQGPKLLIQFQNNGVVDDSQLPKDRFSAERLKGVDSTLKIQPAKLEDSAVYLCASSHSGSTDTQYFGPGTRLTVL.

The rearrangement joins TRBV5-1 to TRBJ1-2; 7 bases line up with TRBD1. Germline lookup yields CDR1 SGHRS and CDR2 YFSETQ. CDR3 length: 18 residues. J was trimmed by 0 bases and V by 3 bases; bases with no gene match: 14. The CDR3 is CASSSTGAVSSANYGYTF. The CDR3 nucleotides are TGCGCCAGCAGCTCCACAGGGGCAGTGAGCTCCGCTAACTATGGCTACACCTTC.

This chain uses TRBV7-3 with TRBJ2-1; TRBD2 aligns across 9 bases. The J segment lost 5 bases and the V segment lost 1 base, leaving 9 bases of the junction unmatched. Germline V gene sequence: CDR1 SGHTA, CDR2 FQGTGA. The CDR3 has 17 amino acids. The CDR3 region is CASSLNSLAGKDNEQFF. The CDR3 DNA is TGTGCCAGCAGCTTAAATTCCCTAGCGGGGAAAGACAATGAGCAGTTCTTC.